Described below is a single T cell receptor beta chain sequence and its context. In the PCR, 60 Vbeta and 13 Jbeta primers were used. This table comes from immunoSEQ multiplex PCR, and its TCRdb copy is limited to in-frame clones, with some not included. The sample includes roughly 180,000 clones, under 80% of them seen just once. This specimen comes from a study of cytomegalovirus exposure and HLA in healthy donors. Germline V gene data show CDR1 as MDHEN and CDR2 as SYDVKM. Between the trimmed V and J ends, which lost 6 bases and 4 bases, there was a span of 12 bases. The CDR3 spans 13 residues. This clonotype was obtained from a woman aged 25-40 years in good health and CMV-seropositive. The sequenced sample was PBMCs. The rearrangement uses TRBV28 and TRBJ2-5; D gene uncertain. For the CDR3, the DNA is TGTGCCAGCAGAGATCCCCCCGGAGAGACCCAGTACTTC. Amino acid sequence: CASRDPPGETQYF.